The clone carrying this T cell receptor (beta chain) was seen once. Antigen unknown. With 5 bases removed from V and 9 bases from J, the gap between germline ends came to 17 bases. Germline CDR1 and CDR2: PRHDT and FYEKMQ (reference sequence). The CDR3 sequence is 13 residues long. Some clones are missing from TCRdb's copy, which holds only in-frame ones; the method was immunoSEQ multiplex PCR. Of roughly 80,000 clones in the sample, under 95% were seen once. This entry is derived from a study of T cell responses to AZD1222 COVID-19 vaccine. Study overall: Second doses that came at about 4 or about 12 weeks were put together. General study results and limits: Donors were mostly white British, more females; clonal diversity possibly underestimated.

The rearrangement uses TRBV13 and TRBJ2-7, with D perhaps assigned TRBD1 or TRBD2 (5 bases each). The source is an adult in good health. The sequencing here drew on peripheral blood, taken on day 0 of AZD1222 vaccination. The CDR3 nucleotides are TGTGCCAGCAGCCCCGGGACGCGTACGGGGCAGTACTTC. Amino acid sequence: CASSPGTRTGQYF.